This T cell receptor beta chain was identified during a study of shared clonotypes between healthy human individuals (dated by TCRdb to about 2020). Broadly, across the study: The cohort included three men and two women between 18 and 49 years of age. Libraries were prepared and TCR repertoires were sequenced by different laboratories using diverse techniques, in order to increase sequencing depth and limit assay-specific biases. Per donor, leukapheresis produced somewhere between about 0.85 and 9.5 billion PBMCs. The study deeply sequenced blood TCR repertoires of about 5 healthy adults to estimate repertoire size and the extent of clonotype sharing between individuals.

This clone was counted a few times. Its specific antigen is unknown. It has no much larger one-base neighbor in the sample; base qualities were not kept. Donors were healthy HIV-negative adults with no recently reported acute infections or vaccinations. Every donor was a Caucasian adult residing in Nashville, Tennessee, USA. For unsorted samples, tens of millions of PBMCs were counted and genomic DNA was extracted with the QIAamp DNA Blood Mini kit. After blood collection by leukapheresis, PBMCs were isolated using Ficoll-Histopaque density gradient centrifugation and then cryopreserved in the vapor phase of liquid nitrogen. TCR CDR3 regions were amplified from genomic DNA by multiplex PCR using the deep immunoSEQ assay. Extracted genomic DNA from each cell subset was distributed evenly across all wells of several immunoSEQ 96-well plates, and each plate was treated as a replicate. Each replicate PCR for unsorted PBMC received about 0.3 ug genomic DNA, equal to 30,000 or so T cell genomes. Ten immunoSEQ deep assay plates were used to sequence unsorted PBMC genomic DNA. Purified libraries were measured with a Qubit 3.0 fluorometer, size-checked on a Bioanalyzer 2100, and measured again with the KAPA Library Quantification kit. Each immunoSEQ 96-well plate was sequenced on its own single-read 150-cycle Illumina NextSeq 550 flow cell. On the study's bioinformatics: Because the immunoSEQ output included only junctional sequences and no quality scores, the filtering could not be the same as the filtering used for full-length reads. Sequences were annotated with PyIR, a Python wrapper for IgBLAST v1.9, using IMGT germline references to assign V/J genes and CDR3. Reads were filtered out if the reads had weak V/J assignments (E-value above 1e-6), no CDR3, stop codons, out-of-frame junctions, or ambiguous translated residues. A V3J clonotype was defined by an identical inferred V gene, J gene, and CDR3 amino acid sequence. Percentage overlap between repertoires was calculated by dividing the number of shared unique clonotypes by the size of the smaller repertoire. RTK rarefaction, the Chao1 estimator, and Recon v2.1 estimates of unobserved clonotypes were used to assess repertoire richness. Held by TCRdb, this immuneACCESS table contains in-frame sequences only and omits some clones. Under half of the omission traces to an unresolved V gene where checked; the cause of the rest is unknown. V and J calls and clone size are as listed in that table; D and trimming were resolved from the DNA. In this sample the table shows about 490,000 clones, over 65% of which occur a single time. The ten largest clonotypes hold roughly 13% of the sample.

The research as a whole found: The small number of donors limited the genetic and exposure-history diversity represented. Only blood was sampled, and tissue TCR repertoires likely differ from those in blood. Pairwise subsampling led to the expectation that sequencing depth would affect the degree of clonotype sharing among donors.

Trimming takes 5 bases from V and 5 bases from J, and the germline ends sit 14 bases apart. CDR1 and CDR2 (ENHRY, SYGVKD) derive from the germline V gene. The CDR3 starts with the cysteine, ends with the phenylalanine, and has 14 residues. Kept here is only the CDR3 DNA, which spans 42 bases and is read in frame from base 1. This TCR derives from a woman aged 40 to 55 in good health. Some clones in this sample may be carry-over from other donors' samples. The material sequenced was PBMCs. In this chain, TRBV10-3 is recombined with TRBJ2-3; a weak D assignment points to TRBD2 (6 bases agree). In nucleotide form, the sequence is TGTGCCATCAGTCCCCTGGGAGGAGGAGATACGCAGTATTTT. It translates as CAISPLGGGDTQYF.